This passage covers 9 T cell receptor beta chains from one sample sequenced in a study of T cell responses to AZD1222 COVID-19 vaccine (dated by TCRdb to the early 2020s). What this sample's time point label stands for: baseline before first vaccination. The library came from the immunoSEQ multiplex PCR assay. This immuneACCESS table, as held by TCRdb, lists in-frame sequences with V and J called but not all clones. Of the missing ones, under half trace to an unresolved V gene in checked studies; the others have no known cause. This sample comprises 150,000 to 200,000 clones, about 92% of them detected only once. The ten biggest clones cover 8% to 13% of the sample. This material consisted of peripheral blood, taken on day 0 of AZD1222 vaccination. These receptors came from an adult in good health.

CDR3 DNA: TGTGCCAGCTCTGCACGGACAGTAGAAAACACTGAAGCTTTCTTT. It codes for CASSARTVENTEAFF. The V and J genes are TRBV18 and TRBJ1-1; perhaps TRBD1 as D (6 bases). Germline V CDR1 and CDR2: KGHSH, LQKENI. The V end was cut by 6 bases, the J end by 2 bases, with 16 bases between. This CDR3 spans 15 amino acids. Based on the CDR3 plus reference TRBV18 and TRBJ1-1, the full variable domain is NAGVMQNPRHLVRRRGQEARLRCSPMKGHSHVYWYRQLPEEGLKFMVYLQKENIIDESGMPKERFSAEFPKEGPSILRIQQVVRGDSAAYFCASSARTVENTEAFFGQGTRLTVV.

Here the CDR3 DNA reads TGTGCCAGCACCTTGGTATCGGTAGAGGCTTTCTTT. This encodes CASTLVSVEAFF. The chain carries TRBV2 and TRBJ1-1; D unclear. CDR1 SNHLY and CDR2 FYNNEI come from the germline V gene. The CDR3 runs to 12 residues. Trimming removed 7 bases at V and 11 bases at J, with 17 bases between.

The chain is built from TRBV2 and TRBJ2-7; TRBD2 agrees at 10 bases. Germline loops: CDR1 SNHLY, CDR2 FYNNEI. The V segment lost 1 base and the J segment 6 bases; nucleotides outside the gene matches: 6. CDR3 length equals 15 residues. CDR3 nucleotides: TGTGCCAGCAGTGAAGGGGTAGCGGGGGGAGTCGAGCAGTACTTC. It encodes CASSEGVAGGVEQYF.

The V and J genes are TRBV11-1 and TRBJ2-2; 9 positions agree with TRBD1. Per germline, CDR1 SGHAT and CDR2 FQDESV (reference sequence). The V and J ends lost 5 bases and 0 bases, in that order; junction bases with no gene match: 1. This CDR3 comprises 15 residues. The CDR3 region has the DNA TGTGCCAGCAGCCGGACAGGGGCGAACACCGGGGAGCTGTTTTTT. As protein: CASSRTGANTGELFF.

The chain couples TRBV19 to TRBJ1-1; no clear D gene. Per the germline V gene, CDR1 is LNHDA and CDR2 is SQIVND (reference sequence). The V and J ends lost 7 bases and 1 base respectively, with 10 bases between them. The CDR3 runs 13 residues. The CDR3: CASKADWNTEAFF. DNA for the CDR3: TGTGCCAGTAAGGCCGACTGGAACACTGAAGCTTTCTTT.

The V gene is TRBV28, the J gene TRBJ2-1, with D unresolved. CDR3 length equals 12 residues. Germline values: CDR1 MDHEN, CDR2 SYDVKM. Trimming removed 8 bases at V and 8 bases at J, with 13 bases between. CDR3 sequence (DNA): TGTGCCAGCTCCCTCCTAGGAGATGAGCAGTTCTTC. Protein: CASSLLGDEQFF.

The chain uses TRBV7-9 and TRBJ1-2, with 10 bases matching TRBD1. V trimming: 1 base; J trimming: 8 bases; junction bases outside the gene matches: 16. CDR1 and CDR2 from the germline V gene are SEHNR and FQNEAQ (reference sequence). The length of the CDR3 is 18 residues. CDR3 amino acids: CASSLVLGTGVPSTGYTF. For the CDR3, the DNA is TGTGCCAGCAGCTTAGTCCTCGGGACAGGGGTCCCCTCAACGGGCTACACCTTC.

The J gene is TRBJ1-2, the V gene TRBV5-1, with D unclear. The CDR3 is 12 residues long. The germline V gene encodes CDR1 SGHRS and CDR2 YFSETQ. Deletions cut 3 bases from V and 4 bases from J, with 7 bases between. CDR3 bases: TGCGCCAGCAGCTCGGAGGGCTATGGCTACACCTTC. Its translation is CASSSEGYGYTF.

The chain has TRBV19 and TRBJ1-1; D is undetermined. The germline gives CDR1 LNHDA, CDR2 SQIVND (reference sequence). The CDR3 contains 12 residues. V lost 7 bases to trimming and J lost 8 bases, with 14 bases between them. The CDR3 DNA is TGTGCCAGTATAAGTCTGAAGAACGAAGCTTTCTTT. Translated: CASISLKNEAFF. Together with reference TRBV19 and TRBJ1-1, the CDR3 gives the full variable domain: DGGITQSPKYLFRKEGQNVTLSCEQNLNHDAMYWYRQDPGQGLRLIYYSQIVNDFQKGDIAEGYSVSREKKESFPLTVTSAQKNPTAFYLCASISLKNEAFFGQGTRLTVV.